This T cell receptor (beta chain) was sequenced during a study of OX40 agonist ivuxolimab in advanced cancers. The protocol was immunoSEQ multiplex PCR, while the TCRdb copy is restricted to in-frame clones and leaves out a portion. The sample has fewer than 85,000 clones, approximately 80% seen once. V was pared by 5 bases and J by 10 bases, with 23 bases between. The V gene's germline CDR1 is SGHTA and CDR2 FQGNSA. The CDR3 totals 15 residues. As regards this clone: What it binds is unknown.

Notes on the study in general: Researchers report that CD8+ T cells had, on average, more expanded clones than CD4+.

Autoimmune disease history or systemic immunosuppression led to patients being barred. The specimen was CD4+ or CD8+ T cells sorted from blood, collected in a trial of the OX40 agonist ivuxolimab. The receptor comes from an adult with an advanced solid tumor such as melanoma, head and neck, liver or kidney cancer. The chain joins TRBV7-2 to TRBJ1-2; D might be TRBD1 (6 bases). The DNA for the CDR3 is TGTGCCAGCAGCCCGACTGGGACAACCAATGTTGCCTACACCTTC. This sequence encodes CASSPTGTTNVAYTF.